This T cell receptor (beta chain) was sequenced in a study of CD8+CD57+ T cells in acquired aplastic anemia. Findings and caveats of the study: A set of around 30 CD8+ CDR3 sequences was shared between patients and controls, and these sequences appeared highly expressed in patients.

The patients chosen for sequencing had shown expansion of CD8+CD57+ cells (detected by flow cytometry). To note about this clonotype: What it recognizes is unknown.

In germline, CDR1 is ENHRY, CDR2 SYGVKD. The CDR3 sequence is 13 residues long. V lost 9 bases to trimming and J lost 2 bases; unmatched junction nucleotides: 6. The template for TCR beta VDJ and CDR3 sequence profiling was genomic DNA. TCRdb itself ran the reads through MiXCR, one entry per CDR3 protein. In the table there are about 58,000 distinct CDR3 sequences, roughly three fifths of which are singletons. This TCR came from a human donor with aplastic anemia. The sample taken for sequencing was sorted CD4+, CD8+, or CD8+CD57+ T cells (not recorded which) from PBMCs. J is TRBJ2-7 and V is TRBV10-3, with 8 bases fitting TRBD1. The CDR3 sequence is CAMTGALTYEQYF. The CDR3 DNA sequence: TGTGCCATGACAGGGGCCCTGACCTACGAGCAGTACTTC.